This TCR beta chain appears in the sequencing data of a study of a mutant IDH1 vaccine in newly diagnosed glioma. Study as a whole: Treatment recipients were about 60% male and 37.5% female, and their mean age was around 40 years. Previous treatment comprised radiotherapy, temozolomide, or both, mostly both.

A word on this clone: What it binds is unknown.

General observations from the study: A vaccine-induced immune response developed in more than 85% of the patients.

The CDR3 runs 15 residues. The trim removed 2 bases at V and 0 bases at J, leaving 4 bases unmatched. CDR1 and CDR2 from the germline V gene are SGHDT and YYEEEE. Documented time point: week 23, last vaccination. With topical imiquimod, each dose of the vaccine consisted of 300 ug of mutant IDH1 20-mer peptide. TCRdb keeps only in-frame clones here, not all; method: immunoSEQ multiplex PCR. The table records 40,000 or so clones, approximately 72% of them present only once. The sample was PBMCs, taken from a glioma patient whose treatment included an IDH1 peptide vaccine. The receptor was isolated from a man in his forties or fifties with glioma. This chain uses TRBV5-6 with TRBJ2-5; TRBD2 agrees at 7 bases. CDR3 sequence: CASSFGTKNQETQYF. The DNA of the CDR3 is TGTGCCAGCAGCTTCGGGACTAAGAACCAAGAGACCCAGTACTTC.